This is a list of T cell receptor beta chains from one sample in a study of T cell responses to AZD1222 COVID-19 vaccine. TCRdb's table, derived via immunoSEQ multiplex PCR, lists solely in-frame clones and lacks some. This table holds under 95,000 clones, around 90% found once. This specimen was peripheral blood, taken on day 0 of AZD1222 vaccination. These TCRs come from an adult in good health. The CDR3 runs from the conserved cysteine through the conserved F or W. The D gene is left open where the match is weak.

NA	TRBJ2-7	TRBV6-5	CASRRTSYEQYF	TGTGCCAGCCGTAGGACATCCTACGAGCAGTACTTC
NA	TRBJ2-2	TRBV19	CASTIQGGAGELFF	TGTGCCAGTACAATCCAAGGGGGAGCCGGGGAGCTGTTTTTT
NA	TRBJ1-1	TRBV27	CASSLSGGGEAFF	TGTGCCAGCAGTTTATCGGGTGGAGGTGAAGCTTTCTTT
TRBD2	TRBJ2-7	TRBV5-1	CASSFLGTSGPGGEQYF	TGCGCCAGCAGCTTCCTTGGGACTAGCGGCCCGGGGGGAGAGCAGTACTTC
NA	TRBJ2-1	TRBV3-1/TRBV3-2	CASSQTRVNEQFF	TGTGCCAGCAGCCAAACTCGAGTCAATGAGCAGTTCTTC
NA	TRBJ1-1	TRBV21-1	CASSKVKADRKITEAFF	TGTGCCAGCAGCAAAGTGAAGGCGGACCGCAAGATTACTGAAGCTTTCTTT
NA	TRBJ1-5	TRBV19	CASSSRDYVSNQPQHF	TGTGCCAGTAGTTCAAGGGACTACGTATCTAATCAGCCCCAGCATTTT
NA	TRBJ1-5	TRBV7-8	CASSSYSTGKSGQPQHF	TGTGCCAGCAGCTCCTACTCAACCGGGAAGTCGGGCCAGCCCCAGCATTTT
TRBD1	TRBJ1-3	TRBV7-8	CASSRATEGATGNTIYF	TGTGCCAGCAGCCGAGCTACCGAGGGGGCGACTGGAAACACCATATATTTT
NA	TRBJ2-3	TRBV28	CASSLLGKADTQYF	TGTGCCAGCAGTTTACTAGGAAAGGCAGATACGCAGTATTTT
NA	TRBJ1-3	TRBV7-8	CASSLSGNTIYF	TGTGCCAGCAGCTTATCTGGAAACACCATATATTTT
NA	TRBJ2-7	TRBV2	CASSEDLTIHEQYF	TGTGCCAGCAGTGAAGACCTCACTATCCACGAGCAGTACTTC
NA	TRBJ2-6	TRBV18	CASSLSGQSYRANVLTF	TGTGCCAGCTCACTATCGGGACAAAGCTACAGGGCCAACGTCCTGACTTTC
TRBD2	TRBJ2-7	TRBV3-1/TRBV3-2	CASSPGTSGVYEQYF	TGTGCCAGCAGCCCGGGGACTAGCGGGGTCTACGAGCAGTACTTC